This TCR beta chain comes out of a study of blood T cell repertoires in COVID-19. The wider study: There were acute and convalescent COVID-19 samples, and they came from the United States, Italy and Spain. PBMCs, B-cell-depleted T cells, or T cells were the source of the cDNA or gDNA that made up the material.

CDR1 and CDR2 from the germline V gene are MNHEY and SVGAGI. The V and J ends lost 8 bases and 6 bases, in that order; junction bases with no gene match: 16. This CDR3 region has 15 residues. Per the original data handling: Reference gene primer amplification gave nucleated cell count estimates. Method: immunoSEQ multiplex PCR; TCRdb's copy keeps in-frame clones and lacks some. V, J and clone size are those of that table, while D and trimming were read from the DNA. The table lists 200,000 to 250,000 clones, roughly nine tenths of them singletons. This clonotype was sampled from a woman aged 45-60 years with COVID-19, enrolled during active disease. Sequencing was performed on peripheral blood. This chain connects TRBV6-5 to TRBJ2-7; 7 nucleotides match TRBD1. In DNA, the CDR3 is TGTGCCAGCCCCGGGTCCGGGACAGATGGGCCCGAGCAGTACTTC. Translating it yields CASPGSGTDGPEQYF.